These 7 T cell receptor beta chains were sequenced from one sample in a study of tumor-infiltrating lymphocytes in primary liver carcinoma. With a constant-region primer, TCR beta cDNA was made from about 0.55 ug of total RNA. The TCR beta library was amplified through three nested multiplex PCR rounds in a modified ARM-PCR procedure. For around 11 cycles apiece, the opening two PCR rounds ran with TRBV1-TRBV30 forward primers and a C-beta reverse primer. Each CDR3 protein gets one entry after TCRdb re-called the multiplex PCR reads with MiXCR. The sample shows approximately 330,000 distinct CDR3 sequences, almost 65% of them seen only once. Unsorted whole blood yielded blood RNA, and germline DNA was extracted as well. Sequencing was performed on peripheral blood. The receptors shown here come from a man aged 40-49 years with primary liver carcinoma and hepatitis B virus infection.

A word on this clonotype: It may be a read error: a sequence one base away is much more abundant. The chain combines TRBV6-1 with TRBJ2-1, with 7 bases fitting TRBD2. The germline CDR1 and CDR2 sequences are MNHNS and SASEGT. This CDR3 contains 15 residues. The CDR3 DNA follows: TGTGACAGCAGGCTAGCGGAGTTCTCCTACAATGAGCAGTTCTTC. Its protein is CDSRLAEFSYNEQFF.

This clonotype was seen ten or more times. The V call is TRBV6-6, the J call TRBJ1-4, with TRBD1 as a possible D gene (5 bases). The germline V gene has CDR1 MNHNY and CDR2 SVGAGI (reference sequence). The CDR3 extends over 14 amino acids. Trimming stripped 4 bases from V and 7 bases from J, with 13 bases between. The CDR3 sequence: CASSLGLQREKLFF. Written as DNA, the CDR3 is TGTGCCAGCAGTTTGGGACTGCAGCGTGAAAAACTGTTTTTT.

As to this clonotype: This could be a read error, since a much larger clone is one nucleotide away. A read error is likely, as this CDR3 ends without the conserved phenylalanine or tryptophan. The chain has TRBV6-6 and TRBJ1-1, with 8 bases that match TRBD1. Germline values: CDR1 MNHNY, CDR2 SVGAGI (reference sequence). Trimming took 6 bases from V and 11 from J; bases not matched to a gene: 14. The CDR3 sequence is 14 residues long. The CDR3 DNA reads TGTGCCAGCAGCCTAACAATCGGGACAGGTCATGCTTTCTCT. Protein sequence: CASSLTIGTGHAFS.

In this sample, this clonotype turned up many times. This sequence joins TRBV6-9 and TRBJ1-4, with a possible D match to TRBD1 (6 bases). Germline loops: CDR1 MNHGY, CDR2 SVAAGI. Trimming shortened V by 6 bases and J by 8 bases, and 22 bases separated the two germline ends. The CDR3 loop spans 16 amino acids. The CDR3 DNA follows: TGTGCCAGCAGCTTCCACGTGGGGGGCTTGAAGGAAAAACTGTTTTTT. This sequence encodes CASSFHVGGLKEKLFF.

The J gene is TRBJ2-2, the V gene TRBV11-2; a possible D gene is TRBD1 (6 bases). Trimming left V 0 bases short and J 14 bases short, with 19 bases between. Germline V lookup: CDR1 SGHAT, CDR2 FQNNGV. This CDR3 is 15 amino acids long. CDR3 in amino acids: CASSLDRGIPEGLFF. CDR3 coding DNA: TGTGCCAGCAGCTTAGACAGGGGAATACCCGAGGGACTGTTTTTT.

This clonotype was seen a handful of times. CDR3 residues: CASSPGSSEIYNEQFF. The CDR3, as DNA: TGTGCCAGCAGCCCAGGCAGTAGCGAGATCTACAATGAGCAGTTCTTC. The J gene is TRBJ2-1, the V gene TRBV11-1, with a weak D call TRBD2 (5 bases). CDR3 length: 16 amino acids. CDR1 SGHAT and CDR2 FQDESV come from the germline V gene (reference sequence). V shed 5 bases and J shed 3 bases, with 17 bases lying between them.

This clonotype occurred many times. The J gene is TRBJ1-3, the V gene TRBV4-3; TRBD1 agrees at 8 bases. The CDR3 consists of 17 residues. Trimming at V came to 2 bases and at J to 3 bases, leaving 9 bases not matched to a gene. The germline CDR1 and CDR2 sequences are LGHNA and YSLEER. CDR3 bases: TGCGCCAGCAGCCAAACTAACCAGGGGGCCGGTGGAAACACCATATATTTT. It is translated as CASSQTNQGAGGNTIYF.